This entry lists 19 T cell receptor beta chains sequenced from one sample in a study of cytomegalovirus exposure and HLA in healthy donors. Clones were read by immunoSEQ multiplex PCR, and TCRdb kept only the in-frame ones, dropping some. Of 150,000 to 200,000 clones in the sample, about nine tenths were seen once. The sample comprised PBMCs. The receptors stem from a man between 18 and 35 years old in good health and CMV-seropositive.

The CDR3 is CASSFRAGKAYEQYF. In DNA, the CDR3 is TGTGCCAGCAGTTTTAGAGCGGGGAAAGCCTACGAGCAGTACTTC. The chain carries TRBV27 and TRBJ2-7; 7 bases line up with TRBD2. V dropped 3 bases and J dropped 2; count of bases not matched to a gene: 7. Germline V gene lookup returns CDR1 MNHEY and CDR2 SMNVEV (reference sequence). This CDR3 contains 15 residues.

The V and J genes are TRBV4-2 and TRBJ2-7; perhaps TRBD2 as D (5 bases). The germline CDR1 and CDR2 sequences are LGHNA and YNFKEQ. The V gene lost 3 bases and the J gene lost 7 bases, with 10 bases spanning the gap. CDR3 size: 12 residues. CDR3 amino acids: CASSHLSGEQYF. CDR3 DNA: TGTGCCAGCAGCCACCTCTCGGGGGAGCAGTACTTC.

CDR3 DNA sequence: TGTGCCAGCAGCGAGGGGTACAGGGGCCAGATAGAGGTCTACACCTTC. Translated, it gives CASSEGYRGQIEVYTF. The rearrangement uses TRBV9 and TRBJ1-2, with 7 bases identical to TRBD1. Losses at the gene ends were 3 bases for V and 10 bases for J; bases not matched to a gene: 18. Looked up from germline, CDR1 is SGDLS and CDR2 is YYNGEE. This CDR3 is built from 16 residues. The whole variable domain, filled in from reference TRBV9 and TRBJ1-2, reads DSGVTQTPKHLITATGQRVTLRCSPRSGDLSVYWYQQSLDQGLQFLIQYYNGEERAKGNILERFSAQQFPDLHSELNLSSLELGDSALYFCASSEGYRGQIEVYTFGSGTRLTVV.

The chain joins TRBV10-2 to TRBJ1-5, with 8 bases identical to TRBD1. Germline CDR1 is WSHSY and CDR2 is SAAADI. The CDR3 sequence is 15 residues long. The V segment lost 5 bases and the J segment 5 bases; nucleotides outside the gene matches: 8. The DNA for the CDR3 is TGCGCCAGCAGTTTTGACAGGGGAAGGGATCAGCCCCAGCATTTT. As protein: CASSFDRGRDQPQHF.

This clone showed up just a few times. The V and J genes are TRBV28 and TRBJ1-5; 8 bases are shared with TRBD1. After removal of 1 base from V and 5 bases from J, the junction contained 4 bases not matched to a gene. The CDR3 covers 15 residues. Germline CDR1 reads MDHEN; CDR2 reads SYDVKM. The DNA for the CDR3 is TGTGCCAGCAGTTTATCGACAGGGGTTCATCAGCCCCAGCATTTT. This encodes CASSLSTGVHQPQHF.

The rearrangement uses TRBV28 and TRBJ1-1; TRBD1 might be the D (5 bases). Trimming pared 3 bases from V and 1 base from J, leaving 12 bases between. The CDR3 consists of 15 residues. CDR1 and CDR2 (germline): MDHEN, SYDVKM. The CDR3 coding sequence is TGTGCCAGCAGTTTTTCTCAAACAGGGAACACTGAAGCTTTCTTT. Translated, it gives CASSFSQTGNTEAFF.

The CDR3 region is CASSSGLAVHEQYF. DNA for the CDR3: TGTGCCAGCAGCTCCGGACTAGCAGTCCACGAGCAGTACTTC. The rearrangement links TRBV5-6 to TRBJ2-7, with 8 bases fitting TRBD2. CDR1 is SGHDT and CDR2 is YYEEEE in the germline V gene. There are 14 residues in the CDR3. V trimming: 3 bases; J trimming: 5 bases; junction bases outside the gene matches: 7.

The chain employs TRBV15 and TRBJ2-3; 11 nucleotides align to TRBD2. Trimming took 5 bases from V and 4 from J; bases not matched to a gene: 5. There are 15 residues in the CDR3. Looked up from germline, CDR1 is LNHNV and CDR2 is YYDKDF (reference sequence). The CDR3 DNA is TGTGCCACCAGCGGCCTTAGCGGGGGGGCAGATACGCAGTATTTT. This sequence encodes CATSGLSGGADTQYF.

Concerning this clone: Germline is not matched at one junction end, which may reflect a read error. DNA for the CDR3: TGTGCTAGCAGCTTCCTAATCCCGGGGCAGGGGGAAAACAATGAGCAGTTCTTC. Protein product: CASSFLIPGQGENNEQFF. The J gene is TRBJ2-1, the V gene TRBV7-7; TRBD1 matches 7 bases. Germline assignment: CDR1 SSHAT and CDR2 FNYEAQ (reference sequence). This CDR3 is built from 18 residues.

The rearrangement uses TRBV4-3 and TRBJ2-1; a possible D gene is TRBD2 (5 bases). The CDR3 has 17 residues. Germline-derived CDR1 and CDR2 are LGHNA and YSLEER. Trimming stripped 0 bases from V and 6 bases from J, with 18 bases between. CDR3 sequence: CASSQDFVPGFGNEQFF. The CDR3 DNA reads TGCGCCAGCAGCCAAGATTTCGTCCCGGGGTTCGGCAATGAGCAGTTCTTC.

The chain couples TRBV6-6 to TRBJ2-1; 7 bases match TRBD1. V lost 6 bases and J lost 9; bases outside the gene matches: 14. This CDR3 has 15 residues. Germline CDR1 reads MNHNY; CDR2 reads SVGAGI (reference sequence). Here the CDR3 DNA reads TGTGCCAGCAGCCGCTGGACTGACAGGGTAGCTGAGCAGTTCTTC. It yields the protein CASSRWTDRVAEQFF.

This chain uses TRBV25-1 with TRBJ1-4, with TRBD1 as a possible D gene (5 bases). The CDR3 is made up of 13 amino acids. Per germline, CDR1 MGHDK and CDR2 SYGVNS. V dropped 8 bases and J dropped 8 bases, with 15 bases sitting between them. CDR3 DNA: TGTGCCAGCGGGGGGGTTGGAGGAGAAAAACTGTTTTTT. It codes for CASGGVGGEKLFF.

J is TRBJ1-1 and V is TRBV19; 8 bases align to TRBD1. The CDR3 covers 13 residues. After removal of 5 bases from V and 8 bases from J, the junction contained 7 bases not matched to a gene. The germline V gene encodes CDR1 LNHDA and CDR2 SQIVND (reference sequence). CDR3 sequence: CASSLRGLREAFF. The CDR3 DNA reads as TGTGCCAGTAGTCTCAGGGGGCTAAGAGAAGCTTTCTTT.

A few counts support this clone. CDR3 sequence (DNA): TGTGCCAGCAACGCGGCGGGAGCCACCGGGGAGCTGTTTTTT. The encoded protein is CASNAAGATGELFF. The chain links TRBV28 to TRBJ2-2; 7 bases agree with TRBD2. V lost 7 bases to trimming and J lost 4 bases; unmatched junction nucleotides: 6. Germline assignment: CDR1 MDHEN and CDR2 SYDVKM. This CDR3 has 14 amino acids. Variable domain in full (rest from reference TRBV28 and TRBJ2-2): DVKVTQSSRYLVKRTGEKVFLECVQDMDHENMFWYRQDPGLGLRLIYFSYDVKMKEKGDIPEGYSVSREKKERFSLILESASTNQTSMYLCASNAAGATGELFFGEGSRLTVL.

The rearrangement joins TRBV5-1 to TRBJ1-2, with D perhaps TRBD1 (5 bases). The CDR3 consists of 15 residues. Germline lookup yields CDR1 SGHRS and CDR2 YFSETQ. V gave up 4 bases and J gave up 6 bases, with 19 bases separating them. In nucleotides, the CDR3 is TGCGCCAGCAGCCTCGCGGGACCGGGATTTAATGGCTACACCTTC. Translated, it gives CASSLAGPGFNGYTF. Full variable domain (remainder filled in from reference TRBV5-1 and TRBJ1-2): KAGVTQTPRYLIKTRGQQVTLSCSPISGHRSVSWYQQTPGQGLQFLFEYFSETQRNKGNFPGRFSGRQFSNSRSEMNVSTLELGDSALYLCASSLAGPGFNGYTFGSGTRLTVV.

This chain connects TRBV15 to TRBJ1-1; 7 positions agree with TRBD1. The CDR3 is made up of 14 amino acids. The germline V gene encodes CDR1 LNHNV and CDR2 YYDKDF (reference sequence). After removal of 6 bases from V and 1 base from J, the junction contained 5 bases not matched to a gene. The CDR3 region has the DNA TGTGCCACCAGGGGGGGACAGCCGAACACTGAAGCTTTCTTT. Protein product: CATRGGQPNTEAFF.

The chain combines TRBV4-2 with TRBJ2-7; TRBD1 aligns across 8 bases. The CDR3 has 14 residues. Germline CDR1 LGHNA, CDR2 YNFKEQ. The V gene end was trimmed by 1 base and the J gene end by 6 bases; junction bases not matched to a gene: 5. The CDR3 DNA reads as TGTGCCAGCAGCCAAGGGCAGGGGGCAGGCGAGCAGTACTTC. Its translation is CASSQGQGAGEQYF.

The genes are TRBV30 and TRBJ1-5; no clear D gene. Germline V CDR1 and CDR2: GTSNPN, SVGIG (reference sequence). Deletions cut 0 bases from V and 2 bases from J, with 11 bases between. This CDR3 spans 15 amino acids. DNA of the CDR3: TGTGCCTGGAGTGTCGGGTCCAGCGGCAATCAGCCCCAGCATTTT. This gives the protein CAWSVGSSGNQPQHF.

The chain employs TRBV4-2 and TRBJ2-2; no reliable D call. The CDR3 length is 14 residues. Germline CDR1 LGHNA, CDR2 YNFKEQ. The germline V and J ends were trimmed by 1 base and 5 bases, with 8 bases remaining between them. As DNA, the CDR3 is TGTGCCAGCAGCCAAGTGGCTAGGACCGGGGAGCTGTTTTTT. It is translated as CASSQVARTGELFF.